This T cell receptor (beta chain) was observed in a study of early T cells in non-severe SARS-CoV-2 infection. One entry per CDR3 protein, called by TCRdb with MiXCR from the 5' RACE reads. The data contain tens of thousands of distinct CDR3 sequences, more than 4.5% of them singletons. Trimming took 4 bases from V and 1 from J; bases not matched to a gene: 4. This CDR3 region has 15 residues. The germline gives CDR1 SQVTM, CDR2 ANQGSEA. This clonotype was counted only a few times. The sequenced sample consisted of whole blood. The rearrangement links TRBV29-1 to TRBJ2-7, with 13 bases that match TRBD2. The TCR sequence derives from an adult who was a healthcare worker with PCR-confirmed SARS-CoV-2 infection or an uninfected control (not recorded which). The DNA for the CDR3 is TGCAGCGTTGCGTTGGGACTAGCGGGATCCTACGAGCAGTACTTC. This translates into CSVALGLAGSYEQYF.